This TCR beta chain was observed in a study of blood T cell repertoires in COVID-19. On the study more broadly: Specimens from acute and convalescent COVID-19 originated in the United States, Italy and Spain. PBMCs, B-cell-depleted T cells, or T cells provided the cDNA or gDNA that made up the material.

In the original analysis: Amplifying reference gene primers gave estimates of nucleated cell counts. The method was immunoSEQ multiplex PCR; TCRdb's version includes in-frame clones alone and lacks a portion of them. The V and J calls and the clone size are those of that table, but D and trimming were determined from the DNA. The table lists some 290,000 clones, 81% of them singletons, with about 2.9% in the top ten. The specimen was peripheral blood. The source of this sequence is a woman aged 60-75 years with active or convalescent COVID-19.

The CDR3: CATRGVNEKLFF. The CDR3 nucleotides are TGTGCCACCAGAGGGGTTAATGAAAAACTGTTTTTT. The chain is built from TRBV28 and TRBJ1-4; maybe TRBD1 (5 bases). This CDR3 contains 12 residues. Trimming took off 10 bases at V and 4 bases at J, with 10 bases between the two ends. Germline loops: CDR1 MDHEN, CDR2 SYDVKM.